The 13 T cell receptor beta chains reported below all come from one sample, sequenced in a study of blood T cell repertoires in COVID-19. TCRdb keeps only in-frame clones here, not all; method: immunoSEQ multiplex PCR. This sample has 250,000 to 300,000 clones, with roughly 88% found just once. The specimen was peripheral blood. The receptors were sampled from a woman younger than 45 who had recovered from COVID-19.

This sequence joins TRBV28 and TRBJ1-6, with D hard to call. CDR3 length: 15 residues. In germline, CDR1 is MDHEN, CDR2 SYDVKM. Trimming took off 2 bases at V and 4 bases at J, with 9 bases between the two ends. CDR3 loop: CASSLGGSYNSPLHF. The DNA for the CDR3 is TGTGCCAGCAGTTTAGGAGGGTCGTATAATTCACCCCTCCACTTT.

CDR3 DNA sequence: TGTGCCAGTTCACAGTCCTCTGGGGCCAACGTCCTGACTTTC. It encodes CASSQSSGANVLTF. The J gene is TRBJ2-6, the V gene TRBV19; D is uncertain. The CDR3 contains 14 residues. Trimming shortened V by 8 bases and J by 0 bases, and 8 bases separated the two germline ends. Germline V gives CDR1 LNHDA, CDR2 SQIVND (reference sequence). The entire variable domain, with the rest obtained from reference TRBV19 and TRBJ2-6, is as follows: DGGITQSPKYLFRKEGQNVTLSCEQNLNHDAMYWYRQDPGQGLRLIYYSQIVNDFQKGDIAEGYSVSREKKESFPLTVTSAQKNPTAFYLCASSQSSGANVLTFGAGSRLTVL.

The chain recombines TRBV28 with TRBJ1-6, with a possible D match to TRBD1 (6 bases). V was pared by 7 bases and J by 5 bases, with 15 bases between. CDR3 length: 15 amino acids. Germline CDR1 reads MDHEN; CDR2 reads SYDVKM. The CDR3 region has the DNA TGTGCCAGCACCGAGCCGGGACACAATAATTCACCCCTCCACTTT. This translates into CASTEPGHNNSPLHF.

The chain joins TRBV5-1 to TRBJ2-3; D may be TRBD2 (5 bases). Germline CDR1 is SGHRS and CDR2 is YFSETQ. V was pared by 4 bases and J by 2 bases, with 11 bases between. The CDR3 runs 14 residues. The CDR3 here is CASSRGGFTDTQYF. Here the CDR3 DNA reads TGCGCCAGCAGCCGAGGAGGTTTCACAGATACGCAGTATTTT.

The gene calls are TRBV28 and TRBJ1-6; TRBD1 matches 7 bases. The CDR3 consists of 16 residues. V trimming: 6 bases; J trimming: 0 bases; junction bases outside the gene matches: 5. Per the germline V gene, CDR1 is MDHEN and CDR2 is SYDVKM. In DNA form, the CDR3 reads TGTGCCAGCAGAAGAGCAGGGGGCTCCTATAATTCACCCCTCCACTTT. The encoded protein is CASRRAGGSYNSPLHF.

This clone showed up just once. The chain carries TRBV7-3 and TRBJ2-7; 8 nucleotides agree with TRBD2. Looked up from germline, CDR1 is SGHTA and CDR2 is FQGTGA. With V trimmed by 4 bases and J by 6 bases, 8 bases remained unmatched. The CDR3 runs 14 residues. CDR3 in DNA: TGTGCCAGCAGCTCAAGCGGGGGTGCTTCCGAGCAGTACTTC. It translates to CASSSSGGASEQYF.

CDR3 nucleotide sequence: TGTGCCAGCTCCGGACAGGTAGGATACAATGAGCAGTTCTTC. Translating gives CASSGQVGYNEQFF. The chain combines TRBV18 with TRBJ2-1, with 7 bases that match TRBD1. Per the germline V gene, CDR1 is KGHSH and CDR2 is LQKENI. J gave up 4 bases and V 6 bases, and 6 bases lay outside the gene matches. The CDR3 loop spans 14 amino acids.

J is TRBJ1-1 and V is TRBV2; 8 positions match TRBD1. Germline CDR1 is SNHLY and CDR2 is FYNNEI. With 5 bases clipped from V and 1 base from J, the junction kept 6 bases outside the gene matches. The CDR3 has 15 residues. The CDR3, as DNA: TGTGCCAGCAGTTCCCAGGGGGCGAAGAACACTGAAGCTTTCTTT. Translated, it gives CASSSQGAKNTEAFF.

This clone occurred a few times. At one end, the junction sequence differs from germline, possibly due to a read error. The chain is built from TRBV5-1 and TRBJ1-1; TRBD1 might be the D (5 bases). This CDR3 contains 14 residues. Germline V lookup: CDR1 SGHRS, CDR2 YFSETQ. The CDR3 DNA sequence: TGCGCCAGTAGCTTATTTCCAGGGTCGACTGAAGCTTTCTTT. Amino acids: CASSLFPGSTEAFF.

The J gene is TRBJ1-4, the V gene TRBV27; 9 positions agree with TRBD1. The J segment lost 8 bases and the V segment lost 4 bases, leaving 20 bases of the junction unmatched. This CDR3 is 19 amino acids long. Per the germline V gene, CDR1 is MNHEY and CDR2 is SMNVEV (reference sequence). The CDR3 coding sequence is TGTGCCAGCAGTTCTTGGTCGGGACAGGGTCCCTCGGGGGTCGAAAAACTGTTTTTT. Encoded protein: CASSSWSGQGPSGVEKLFF. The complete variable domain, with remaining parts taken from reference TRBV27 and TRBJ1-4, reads EAQVTQNPRYLITVTGKKLTVTCSQNMNHEYMSWYRQDPGLGLRQIYYSMNVEVTDKGDVPEGYKVSRKEKRNFPLILESPSPNQTSLYFCASSSWSGQGPSGVEKLFFGSGTQLSVL.

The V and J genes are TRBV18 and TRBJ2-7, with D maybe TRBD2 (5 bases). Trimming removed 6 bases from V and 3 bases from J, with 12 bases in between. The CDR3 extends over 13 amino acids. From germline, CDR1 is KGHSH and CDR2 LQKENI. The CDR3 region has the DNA TGTGCCAGCTCTCCATCGGGGAACTACGAGCAGTACTTC. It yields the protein CASSPSGNYEQYF.

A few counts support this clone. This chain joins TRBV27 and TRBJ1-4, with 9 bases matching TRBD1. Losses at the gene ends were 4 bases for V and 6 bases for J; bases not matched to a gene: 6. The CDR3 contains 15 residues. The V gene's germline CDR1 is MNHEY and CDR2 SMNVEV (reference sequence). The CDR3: CASSSPDRGDEKLFF. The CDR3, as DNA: TGTGCCAGCAGTTCCCCGGACAGGGGTGATGAAAAACTGTTTTTT.

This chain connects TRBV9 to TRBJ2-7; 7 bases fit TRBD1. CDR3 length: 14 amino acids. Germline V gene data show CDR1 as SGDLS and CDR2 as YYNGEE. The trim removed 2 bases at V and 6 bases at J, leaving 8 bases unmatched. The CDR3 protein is CASSVRGQSLEQYF. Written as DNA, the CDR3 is TGTGCCAGCAGCGTGAGGGGACAGAGTCTCGAGCAGTACTTC.